What follows are 11 T cell receptor beta chains derived from one specimen sequenced in a study of shared clonotypes between healthy human individuals. The naive CD8 fraction comprised CD45RO-negative cells positively selected for CCR7 and excluded terminally differentiated effector memory CD45RA+ cells. Assay: immunoSEQ multiplex PCR; the TCRdb copy retains only in-frame clones and omits some. This table has roughly 1,800,000 clones, around 96% appearing once. Sequencing used naive CD8+ T cells sorted from blood. Every receptor here comes from a man aged 18 to 29 in good health.

The V gene is TRBV7-6, the J gene TRBJ1-4; D is uncertain. Germline assignment: CDR1 SGHVS and CDR2 FNYEAQ. V was pared by 1 base and J by 6 bases, with 12 bases between. The CDR3 has 15 residues. Written as DNA, the CDR3 is TGTGCCAGCAGCTTAGGTGGCAGAGCGGATGAAAAACTGTTTTTT. Protein product: CASSLGGRADEKLFF.

This chain joins TRBV7-3 and TRBJ2-3, with 12 bases fitting TRBD2. CDR3 length: 19 amino acids. Germline V gene lookup returns CDR1 SGHTA and CDR2 FQGTGA. Germline trimming cut 5 bases from V and 0 bases from J; bases unmatched to any gene: 12. The CDR3 DNA sequence: TGTGCCAGCAGCCCTCTAACTAGCGGGGGGACTCCTAGCACAGATACGCAGTATTTT. Translated, it gives CASSPLTSGGTPSTDTQYF.

The chain uses TRBV19 and TRBJ1-3, with unresolved D. The CDR3 totals 15 residues. The V end was cut by 6 bases, the J end by 0 bases, with 12 bases between. Germline CDR1 and CDR2: LNHDA and SQIVND (reference sequence). The CDR3 region is CASSLDRSSGNTIYF. The CDR3 nucleotides are TGTGCCAGTAGCTTGGACCGCTCCTCTGGAAACACCATATATTTT. Full variable domain (rest looked up from reference TRBV19 and TRBJ1-3): DGGITQSPKYLFRKEGQNVTLSCEQNLNHDAMYWYRQDPGQGLRLIYYSQIVNDFQKGDIAEGYSVSREKKESFPLTVTSAQKNPTAFYLCASSLDRSSGNTIYFGEGSWLTVV.

The rearrangement links TRBV11-2 to TRBJ2-5, with TRBD2 matching 11 bases. The V gene's germline CDR1 is SGHAT and CDR2 FQNNGV. The CDR3 totals 19 residues. V was clipped by 0 bases and J by 5 bases; unmatched bases: 14. The CDR3 bases are TGTGCCAGCAGCTTAGAATCCCAACTAGCGGGAGAATTCTGGGAGACCCAGTACTTC. Translated, it gives CASSLESQLAGEFWETQYF.

The chain uses TRBV5-1 and TRBJ2-7; 11 nucleotides align to TRBD2. From germline, CDR1 is SGHRS and CDR2 YFSETQ. This CDR3 region has 15 residues. Trimming took 8 bases from V and 4 from J; bases not matched to a gene: 11. The CDR3 protein is CASTQGLAAEYEQYF. For the CDR3, the DNA is TGCGCCAGTACCCAGGGACTAGCGGCTGAATACGAGCAGTACTTC.

This rearrangement joins TRBV4-1 to TRBJ2-3; unclear D gene. The CDR3 sequence is 17 residues long. Trimming stripped 1 base from V and 4 bases from J, with 18 bases between. The germline V gene encodes CDR1 MGHRA and CDR2 YSYEKL. This CDR3 reads CASSQVYSRKMADTQYF. Written as DNA, the CDR3 is TGCGCCAGCAGCCAAGTATACAGCAGAAAAATGGCAGATACGCAGTATTTT.

The gene calls are TRBV5-1 and TRBJ2-2; a possible D gene is TRBD1 (6 bases). The V end was cut by 0 bases, the J end by 5 bases, with 8 bases between. Germline lookup yields CDR1 SGHRS and CDR2 YFSETQ. CDR3 length: 14 amino acids. CDR3 region: CASSLATGTGELFF. The CDR3 nucleotides are TGCGCCAGCAGCTTGGCGACAGGAACCGGGGAGCTGTTTTTT.

The CDR3 DNA follows: TGCGCCAGCAGCCAAGAGCGGGAGTTCTACGAGCAGTACTTC. Its translation: CASSQEREFYEQYF. The V call is TRBV4-3, the J call TRBJ2-7, with 7 bases matching TRBD2. The CDR3 has 14 residues. The V gene's germline CDR1 is LGHNA and CDR2 YSLEER. V shed 0 bases and J 3 bases; nucleotides not matched to a gene: 2.

The rearrangement links TRBV19 to TRBJ1-1; TRBD1 is a possible D gene (5 bases). The V and J ends lost 4 bases and 7 bases respectively, with 16 bases between them. CDR1 is LNHDA and CDR2 is SQIVND in the germline V gene (reference sequence). The CDR3 is 14 amino acids. This chain's CDR3 is CASSTKTDSFEAFF. In DNA, the CDR3 is TGTGCCAGTAGTACAAAGACAGATTCGTTTGAAGCTTTCTTT. Complete variable domain (other parts from reference TRBV19 and TRBJ1-1): DGGITQSPKYLFRKEGQNVTLSCEQNLNHDAMYWYRQDPGQGLRLIYYSQIVNDFQKGDIAEGYSVSREKKESFPLTVTSAQKNPTAFYLCASSTKTDSFEAFFGQGTRLTVV.

Concerning this clone: Within the sample, other DNA sequences also encode this same CDR3. The chain couples TRBV4-1 to TRBJ1-1; TRBD1 matches at 8 bases. This CDR3 is built from 15 residues. The germline V gene encodes CDR1 MGHRA and CDR2 YSYEKL. V lost 3 bases, J lost 4 bases, and 7 bases stayed unmatched. The CDR3, as DNA: TGCGCCAGCAGCCATCCACAGGGGGTGGGCACTGAAGCTTTCTTT. It encodes CASSHPQGVGTEAFF.

J is TRBJ2-5 and V is TRBV2; 12 positions agree with TRBD2. V lost 4 bases and J lost 0; bases outside the gene matches: 3. This CDR3 has 16 amino acids. Looked up from germline, CDR1 is SNHLY and CDR2 is FYNNEI. The CDR3 reads CASSATSGGYQETQYF. CDR3 in DNA: TGTGCCAGCAGTGCCACTAGCGGGGGGTACCAAGAGACCCAGTACTTC.